One sample yielded the 2 T cell receptor beta chains listed below, sequenced in a study of technical replicates of blood from a handful of donors. Here immunoSEQ multiplex PCR was the method, and the copy in TCRdb shows in-frame clones only, minus some. The sample contains over 65,000 clones, nearly 98% of which appear only once. The sequenced sample was T cells isolated from PBMCs. Receptors originate from a human donor in good health.

V is TRBV19 and J is TRBJ1-4; tentatively, D is TRBD1 (6 bases). The CDR3 is made up of 15 amino acids. CDR1 LNHDA and CDR2 SQIVND come from the germline V gene (reference sequence). V was trimmed by 5 bases and J by 1 base, leaving 11 bases between them. CDR3 coding DNA: TGTGCCAGTAGTTCCCCAGGGGAAACTAATGAAAAACTGTTTTTT. Amino acid sequence: CASSSPGETNEKLFF. The whole variable domain, filled in from reference TRBV19 and TRBJ1-4, reads DGGITQSPKYLFRKEGQNVTLSCEQNLNHDAMYWYRQDPGQGLRLIYYSQIVNDFQKGDIAEGYSVSREKKESFPLTVTSAQKNPTAFYLCASSSPGETNEKLFFGSGTQLSVL.

The genes are TRBV6-5 and TRBJ2-1; D is perhaps TRBD2 (6 bases). The V gene lost 8 bases and the J gene lost 5 bases, with 13 bases spanning the gap. Germline-derived CDR1 and CDR2 are MNHEY and SVGAGI. The length of the CDR3 is 13 residues. The CDR3 sequence: CASGRGSHNEQFF. The DNA for the CDR3 is TGTGCCAGCGGCCGGGGGAGCCACAATGAGCAGTTCTTC.